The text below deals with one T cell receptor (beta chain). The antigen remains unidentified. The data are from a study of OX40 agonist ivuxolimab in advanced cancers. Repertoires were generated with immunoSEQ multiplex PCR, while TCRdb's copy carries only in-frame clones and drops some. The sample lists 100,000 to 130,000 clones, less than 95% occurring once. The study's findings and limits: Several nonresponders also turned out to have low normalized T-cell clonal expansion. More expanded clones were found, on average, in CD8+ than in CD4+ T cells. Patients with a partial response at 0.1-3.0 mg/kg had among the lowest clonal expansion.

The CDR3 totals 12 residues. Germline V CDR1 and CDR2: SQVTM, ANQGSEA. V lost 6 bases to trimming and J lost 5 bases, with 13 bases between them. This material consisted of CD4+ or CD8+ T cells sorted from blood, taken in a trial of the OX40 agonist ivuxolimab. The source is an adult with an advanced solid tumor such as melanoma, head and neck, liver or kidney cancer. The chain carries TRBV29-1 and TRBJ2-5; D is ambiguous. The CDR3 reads CSVRIAGETQYF. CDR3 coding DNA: TGCAGCGTCAGGATAGCTGGGGAGACCCAGTACTTC.